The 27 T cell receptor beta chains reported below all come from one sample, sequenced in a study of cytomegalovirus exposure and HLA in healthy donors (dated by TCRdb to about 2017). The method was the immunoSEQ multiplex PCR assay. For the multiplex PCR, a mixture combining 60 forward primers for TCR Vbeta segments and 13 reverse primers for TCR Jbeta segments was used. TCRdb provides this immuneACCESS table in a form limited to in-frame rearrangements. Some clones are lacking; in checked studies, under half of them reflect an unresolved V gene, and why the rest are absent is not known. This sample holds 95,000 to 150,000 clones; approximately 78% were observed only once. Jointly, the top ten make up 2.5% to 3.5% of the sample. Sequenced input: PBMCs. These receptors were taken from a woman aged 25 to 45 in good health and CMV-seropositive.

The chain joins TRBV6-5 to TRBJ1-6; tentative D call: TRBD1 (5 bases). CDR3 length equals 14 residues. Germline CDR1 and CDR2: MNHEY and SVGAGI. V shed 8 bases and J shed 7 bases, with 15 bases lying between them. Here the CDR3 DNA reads TGTGCCAGCTTGCCGGGACTTTCCAATTCACCCCTCCACTTT. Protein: CASLPGLSNSPLHF.

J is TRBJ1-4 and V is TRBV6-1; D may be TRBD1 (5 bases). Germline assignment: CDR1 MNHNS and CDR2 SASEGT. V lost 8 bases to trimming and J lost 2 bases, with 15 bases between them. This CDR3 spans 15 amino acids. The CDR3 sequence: CASSVLSGTNEKLFF. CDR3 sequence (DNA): TGTGCCAGCTCCGTGCTATCAGGGACTAATGAAAAACTGTTTTTT.

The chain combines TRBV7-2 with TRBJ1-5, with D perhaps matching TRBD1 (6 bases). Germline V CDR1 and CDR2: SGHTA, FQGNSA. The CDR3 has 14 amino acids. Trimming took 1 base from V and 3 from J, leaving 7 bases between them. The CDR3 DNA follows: TGTGCCAGCAGCTTAGGACAGGTCAATCAGCCCCAGCATTTT. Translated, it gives CASSLGQVNQPQHF. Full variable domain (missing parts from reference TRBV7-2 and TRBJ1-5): GAGVSQSPSNKVTEKGKDVELRCDPISGHTALYWYRQSLGQGLEFLIYFQGNSAPDKSGLPSDRFSAERTGGSVSTLTIQRTQQEDSAVYLCASSLGQVNQPQHFGDGTRLSIL.

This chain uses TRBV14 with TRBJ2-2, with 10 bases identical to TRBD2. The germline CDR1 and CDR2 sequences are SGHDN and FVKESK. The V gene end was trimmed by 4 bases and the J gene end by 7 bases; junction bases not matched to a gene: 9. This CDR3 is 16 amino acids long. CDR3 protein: CASSLRAGGRDGELFF. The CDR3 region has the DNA TGTGCCAGCAGCCTGCGAGCGGGGGGGCGCGACGGGGAGCTGTTTTTT.

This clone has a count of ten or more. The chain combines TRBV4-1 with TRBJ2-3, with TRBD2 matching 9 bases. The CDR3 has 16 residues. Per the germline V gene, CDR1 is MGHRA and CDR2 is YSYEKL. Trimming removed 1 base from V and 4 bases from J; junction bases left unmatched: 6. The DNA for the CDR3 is TGCGCCAGCAGCCAAGTTGGCGGGGGGGCCGCAGATACGCAGTATTTT. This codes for CASSQVGGGAADTQYF.

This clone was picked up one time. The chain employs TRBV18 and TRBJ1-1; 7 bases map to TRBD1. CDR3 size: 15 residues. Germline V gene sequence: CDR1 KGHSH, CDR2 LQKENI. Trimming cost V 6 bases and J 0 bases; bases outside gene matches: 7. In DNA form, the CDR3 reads TGTGCCAGCTCGGCCGGGACAGCCATGAACACTGAAGCTTTCTTT. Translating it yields CASSAGTAMNTEAFF. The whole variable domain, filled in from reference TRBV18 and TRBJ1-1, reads NAGVMQNPRHLVRRRGQEARLRCSPMKGHSHVYWYRQLPEEGLKFMVYLQKENIIDESGMPKERFSAEFPKEGPSILRIQQVVRGDSAAYFCASSAGTAMNTEAFFGQGTRLTVV.

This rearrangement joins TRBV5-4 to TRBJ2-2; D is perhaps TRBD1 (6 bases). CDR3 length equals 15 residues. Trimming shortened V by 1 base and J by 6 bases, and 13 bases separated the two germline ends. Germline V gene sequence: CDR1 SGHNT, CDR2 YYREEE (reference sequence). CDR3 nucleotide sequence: TGTGCCAGCAGCTTGTTTTCGACAGGTCCCGGGGAGCTGTTTTTT. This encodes CASSLFSTGPGELFF.

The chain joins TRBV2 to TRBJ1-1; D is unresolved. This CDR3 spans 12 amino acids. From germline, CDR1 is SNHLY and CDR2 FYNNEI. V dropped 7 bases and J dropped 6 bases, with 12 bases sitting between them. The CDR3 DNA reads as TGTGCCAGCAAGTGGGAGGATCCTGAAGCTTTCTTT. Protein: CASKWEDPEAFF.

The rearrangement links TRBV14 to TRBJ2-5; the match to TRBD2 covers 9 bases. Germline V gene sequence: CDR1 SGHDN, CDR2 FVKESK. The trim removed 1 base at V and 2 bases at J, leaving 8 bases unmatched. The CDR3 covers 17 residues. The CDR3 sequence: CASSQVASGVFQETQYF. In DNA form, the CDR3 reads TGTGCCAGCAGCCAAGTGGCTAGCGGGGTATTTCAAGAGACCCAGTACTTC.

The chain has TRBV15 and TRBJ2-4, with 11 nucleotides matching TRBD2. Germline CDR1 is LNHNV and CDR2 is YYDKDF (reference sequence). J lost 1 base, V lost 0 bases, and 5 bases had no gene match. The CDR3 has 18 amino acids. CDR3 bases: TGTGCCACCAGCAGAGACGGTTTAGCGGGGGGGGCCAAAAACATTCAGTACTTC. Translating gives CATSRDGLAGGAKNIQYF.

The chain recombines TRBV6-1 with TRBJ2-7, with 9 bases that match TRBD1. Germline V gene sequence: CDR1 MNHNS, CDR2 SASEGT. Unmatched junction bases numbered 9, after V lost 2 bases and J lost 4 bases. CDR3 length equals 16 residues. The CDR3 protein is CASSEYGTGQTYEQYF. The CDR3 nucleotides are TGTGCCAGCAGTGAATACGGGACAGGGCAAACATACGAGCAGTACTTC.

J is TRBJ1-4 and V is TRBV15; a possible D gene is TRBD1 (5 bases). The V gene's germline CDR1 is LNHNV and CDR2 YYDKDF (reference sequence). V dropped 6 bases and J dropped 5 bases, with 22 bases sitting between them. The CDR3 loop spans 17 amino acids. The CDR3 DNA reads TGTGCCACCAGTAGGGGATTAGAGGACCTTGGGAATGAAAAACTGTTTTTT. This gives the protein CATSRGLEDLGNEKLFF.

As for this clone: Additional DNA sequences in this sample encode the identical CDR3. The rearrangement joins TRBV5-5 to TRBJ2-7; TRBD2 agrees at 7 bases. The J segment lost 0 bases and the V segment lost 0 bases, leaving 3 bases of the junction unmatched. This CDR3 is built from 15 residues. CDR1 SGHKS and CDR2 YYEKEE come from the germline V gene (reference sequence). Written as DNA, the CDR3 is TGTGCCAGCAGCTTGGTGGGGGGGGGCTCCTACGAGCAGTACTTC. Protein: CASSLVGGGSYEQYF.

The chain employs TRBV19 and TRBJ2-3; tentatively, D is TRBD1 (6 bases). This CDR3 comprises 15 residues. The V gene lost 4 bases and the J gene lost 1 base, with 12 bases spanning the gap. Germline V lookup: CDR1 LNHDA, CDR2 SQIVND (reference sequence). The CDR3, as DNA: TGTGCCAGTAGTAGAGCAGGGGTAGGCACAGATACGCAGTATTTT. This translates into CASSRAGVGTDTQYF. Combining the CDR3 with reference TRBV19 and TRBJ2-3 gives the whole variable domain DGGITQSPKYLFRKEGQNVTLSCEQNLNHDAMYWYRQDPGQGLRLIYYSQIVNDFQKGDIAEGYSVSREKKESFPLTVTSAQKNPTAFYLCASSRAGVGTDTQYFGPGTRLTVL.

Here the CDR3 reads CASGGTGDYGYTF. The CDR3 coding sequence is TGTGCTAGTGGAGGGACAGGGGACTATGGCTACACCTTC. V gene TRBV12-5 combines with J gene TRBJ1-2, with 10 bases identical to TRBD1. The V segment lost 6 bases and the J segment 3 bases; nucleotides outside the gene matches: 1. The CDR3 is made up of 13 amino acids. Looked up from germline, CDR1 is LGHNT and CDR2 is FRNRAP.

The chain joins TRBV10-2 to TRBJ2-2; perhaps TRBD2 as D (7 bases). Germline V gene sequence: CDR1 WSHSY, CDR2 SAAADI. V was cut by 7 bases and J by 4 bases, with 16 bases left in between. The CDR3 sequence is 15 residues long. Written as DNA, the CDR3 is TGCGCCAGCATCCCGGGGGGCCGTAGCACCGGGGAGCTGTTTTTT. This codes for CASIPGGRSTGELFF.

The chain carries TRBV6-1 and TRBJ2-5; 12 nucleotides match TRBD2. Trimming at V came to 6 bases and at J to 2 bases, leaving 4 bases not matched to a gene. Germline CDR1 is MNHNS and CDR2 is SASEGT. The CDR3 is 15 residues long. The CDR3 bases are TGTGCCAGCAGGCCTAGCGGGGGGGCACAAGAGACCCAGTACTTC. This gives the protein CASRPSGGAQETQYF.

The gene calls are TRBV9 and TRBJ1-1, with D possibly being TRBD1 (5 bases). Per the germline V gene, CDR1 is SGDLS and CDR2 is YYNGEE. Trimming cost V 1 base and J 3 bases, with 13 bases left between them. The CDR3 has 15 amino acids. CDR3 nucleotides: TGTGCCAGCAGCGTAAGGGGCGGCCAGGACACTGAAGCTTTCTTT. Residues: CASSVRGGQDTEAFF.

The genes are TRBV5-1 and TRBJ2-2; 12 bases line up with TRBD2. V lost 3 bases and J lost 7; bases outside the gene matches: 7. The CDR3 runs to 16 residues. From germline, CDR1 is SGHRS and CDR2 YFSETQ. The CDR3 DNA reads TGCGCCAGCAGCTACCTAGCGGGGGGGCAGCACGGGGAGCTGTTTTTT. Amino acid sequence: CASSYLAGGQHGELFF.

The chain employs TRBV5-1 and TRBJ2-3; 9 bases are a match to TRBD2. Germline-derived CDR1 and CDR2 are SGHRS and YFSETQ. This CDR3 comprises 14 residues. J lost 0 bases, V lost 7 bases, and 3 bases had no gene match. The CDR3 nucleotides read TGCGCCAGCCGGCGGGGGGGCAGCACAGATACGCAGTATTTT. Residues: CASRRGGSTDTQYF.

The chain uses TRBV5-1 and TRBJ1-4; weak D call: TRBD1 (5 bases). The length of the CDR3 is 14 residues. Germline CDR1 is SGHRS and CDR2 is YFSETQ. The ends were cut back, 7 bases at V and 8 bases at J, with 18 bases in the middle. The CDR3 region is CASSGEGRGEKLFF. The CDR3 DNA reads TGCGCCAGCTCGGGGGAGGGGCGAGGAGAAAAACTGTTTTTT.

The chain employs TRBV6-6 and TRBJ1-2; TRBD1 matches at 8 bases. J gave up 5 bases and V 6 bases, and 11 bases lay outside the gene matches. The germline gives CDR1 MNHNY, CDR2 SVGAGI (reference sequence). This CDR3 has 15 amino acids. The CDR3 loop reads CASRPSAGGEYGYTF. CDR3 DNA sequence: TGTGCCAGCAGACCATCGGCAGGGGGCGAGTATGGCTACACCTTC.

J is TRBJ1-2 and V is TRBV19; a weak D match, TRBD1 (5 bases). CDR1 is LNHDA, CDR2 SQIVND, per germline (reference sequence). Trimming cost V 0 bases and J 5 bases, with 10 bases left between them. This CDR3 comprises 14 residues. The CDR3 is CASSIERGEYGYTF. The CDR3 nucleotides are TGTGCCAGTAGTATAGAAAGGGGCGAGTATGGCTACACCTTC. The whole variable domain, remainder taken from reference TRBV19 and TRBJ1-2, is DGGITQSPKYLFRKEGQNVTLSCEQNLNHDAMYWYRQDPGQGLRLIYYSQIVNDFQKGDIAEGYSVSREKKESFPLTVTSAQKNPTAFYLCASSIERGEYGYTFGSGTRLTVV.

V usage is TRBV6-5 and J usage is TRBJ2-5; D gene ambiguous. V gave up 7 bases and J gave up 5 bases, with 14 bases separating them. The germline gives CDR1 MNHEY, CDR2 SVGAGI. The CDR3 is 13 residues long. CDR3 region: CASTHPRLETQYF. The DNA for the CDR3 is TGTGCCAGCACCCACCCCAGGTTGGAGACCCAGTACTTC.

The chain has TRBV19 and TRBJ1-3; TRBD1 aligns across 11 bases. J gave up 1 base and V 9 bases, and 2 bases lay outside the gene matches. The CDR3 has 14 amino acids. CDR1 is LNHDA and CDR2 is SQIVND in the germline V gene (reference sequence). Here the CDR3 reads CASRDRGSGNTIYF. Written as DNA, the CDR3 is TGTGCCAGCCGGGACAGGGGGTCTGGAAACACCATATATTTT.

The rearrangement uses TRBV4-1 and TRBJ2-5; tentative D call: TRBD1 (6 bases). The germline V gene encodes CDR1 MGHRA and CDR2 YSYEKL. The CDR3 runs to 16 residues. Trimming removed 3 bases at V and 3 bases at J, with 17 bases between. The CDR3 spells CASSHFQTGQKETQYF. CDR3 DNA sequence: TGCGCCAGCAGCCATTTCCAGACAGGACAAAAAGAGACCCAGTACTTC.

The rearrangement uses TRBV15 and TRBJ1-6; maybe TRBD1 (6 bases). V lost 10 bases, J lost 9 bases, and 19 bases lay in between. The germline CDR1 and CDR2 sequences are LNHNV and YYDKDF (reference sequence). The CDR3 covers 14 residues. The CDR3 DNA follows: TGTGCCATCCAAGAGGGCAGGGGCGGTTCACCCCTCCACTTT. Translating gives CAIQEGRGGSPLHF. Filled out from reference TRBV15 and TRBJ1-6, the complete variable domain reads DAMVIQNPRYQVTQFGKPVTLSCSQTLNHNVMYWYQQKSSQAPKLLFHYYDKDFNNEADTPDNFQSRRPNTSFCFLDIRSPGLGDTAMYLCAIQEGRGGSPLHFGNGTRLTVT.